One and the same sample provided the 32 T cell receptor beta chains below, sequenced in a study of blood T cell repertoires in COVID-19. Sequencing was performed with immunoSEQ multiplex PCR; in TCRdb, only in-frame clones are kept and a portion is missing. The data show about 80,000 clones, around 76% seen once. The sequencing input was peripheral blood. The receptors derive from a human donor in a cohort sampled during active COVID-19.

V usage is TRBV27 and J usage is TRBJ2-7; weak D call: TRBD1 (5 bases). Trimming left V 6 bases short and J 9 bases short, with 15 bases between. Germline CDR1 reads MNHEY; CDR2 reads SMNVEV (reference sequence). The CDR3 covers 12 residues. The CDR3: CASSNWGQGQYF. DNA for the CDR3: TGTGCCAGCAGCAACTGGGGTCAGGGGCAGTACTTC.

This chain joins TRBV28 and TRBJ2-3; weak D call: TRBD2 (5 bases). The CDR3 is 14 residues long. With 6 bases removed from V and 3 bases from J, the gap between germline ends came to 13 bases. The germline gives CDR1 MDHEN, CDR2 SYDVKM. The CDR3: CASRSEGSTDTQYF. The DNA for the CDR3 is TGTGCCAGCAGATCCGAGGGTTCGACAGATACGCAGTATTTT. The full variable domain, in which reference TRBV28 and TRBJ2-3 provide the parts outside the CDR3, is DVKVTQSSRYLVKRTGEKVFLECVQDMDHENMFWYRQDPGLGLRLIYFSYDVKMKEKGDIPEGYSVSREKKERFSLILESASTNQTSMYLCASRSEGSTDTQYFGPGTRLTVL.

CDR3 DNA: TGTGCCAGCAGTGAAGAGAGGGGGCTAAAAGAGACCCAGTACTTC. This gives the protein CASSEERGLKETQYF. The V call is TRBV6-1, the J call TRBJ2-5, with TRBD1 matching over 7 bases. The CDR3 length is 15 residues. Germline V gene data show CDR1 as MNHNS and CDR2 as SASEGT. J was trimmed by 3 bases and V by 1 base; bases with no gene match: 5.

V is TRBV19 and J is TRBJ2-3, with a weak D call TRBD2 (7 bases). Germline-derived CDR1 and CDR2 are LNHDA and SQIVND (reference sequence). Deletions cut 5 bases from V and 4 bases from J, with 13 bases between. The CDR3 spans 14 residues. The CDR3 region has the DNA TGTGCCAGTAGTTATTTGGGGGGGCCAGATACGCAGTATTTT. Protein sequence: CASSYLGGPDTQYF.

This clone was detected only once. V gene TRBV5-1 combines with J gene TRBJ2-1; TRBD1 agrees at 9 bases. Trimming took 4 bases from V and 4 from J; bases not matched to a gene: 6. Germline CDR1 and CDR2: SGHRS and YFSETQ. This CDR3 has 15 residues. This chain's CDR3 is CASSPGGTGYNEQFF. As DNA, the CDR3 is TGCGCCAGCAGCCCGGGCGGGACAGGGTACAATGAGCAGTTCTTC. Filled out from reference TRBV5-1 and TRBJ2-1, the complete variable domain reads KAGVTQTPRYLIKTRGQQVTLSCSPISGHRSVSWYQQTPGQGLQFLFEYFSETQRNKGNFPGRFSGRQFSNSRSEMNVSTLELGDSALYLCASSPGGTGYNEQFFGPGTRLTVL.

The chain employs TRBV5-6 and TRBJ1-3; 9 bases line up with TRBD1. CDR3 length: 16 residues. The V gene's germline CDR1 is SGHDT and CDR2 YYEEEE. The V gene end was trimmed by 3 bases and the J gene end by 8 bases; junction bases not matched to a gene: 12. This CDR3 is CASSYRGPYDLDTIYF. The CDR3 DNA sequence: TGTGCCAGCAGCTACAGGGGGCCTTACGACCTGGACACCATATATTTT.

The chain employs TRBV21-1 and TRBJ1-2; TRBD1 is the table's D call and was not checked against the DNA. TRBV21-1 is deemed a pseudogene. The CDR3 runs 14 residues. CDR3 sequence (DNA): TGTGCCAGCAGCAAACGTGGAGGGGGCGCCCCCGGCACCTTC. Residues: CASSKRGGGAPGTF.

V gene TRBV24-1 combines with J gene TRBJ2-3; D may be TRBD1 (5 bases). Trimming pared 0 bases from V and 5 bases from J, leaving 8 bases between. Germline V gives CDR1 KGHDR, CDR2 SFDVKD. The CDR3 runs 14 residues. CDR3 loop: CATSDLSGKDTQYF. The CDR3 coding sequence is TGTGCCACCAGTGATTTGTCAGGGAAAGATACGCAGTATTTT.

The V call is TRBV3-1 (or the pseudogene TRBV3-2), the J call TRBJ2-2, with TRBD2 matching over 9 bases. Germline CDR1 reads LGHDT; CDR2 reads YNNKEL (reference sequence). This CDR3 region has 15 residues. The junction had 8 bases not matched to a gene; V was cut back by 6 bases and J by 6 bases. The chain's CDR3 is CASSRGTSRAGELFF. The DNA of the CDR3 is TGTGCCAGCAGTCGAGGGACTAGCCGGGCCGGGGAGCTGTTTTTT.

The CDR3 loop reads CASSLAEGTGVSPLHF. CDR3 coding DNA: TGTGCCAGCAGCTTGGCCGAGGGGACAGGGGTTTCACCCCTCCACTTT. The gene calls are TRBV5-6 and TRBJ1-6; TRBD1 aligns across 10 bases. The junction had 6 bases not matched to a gene; V was cut back by 0 bases and J by 9 bases. The CDR3 contains 16 residues. CDR1 and CDR2 from the germline V gene are SGHDT and YYEEEE.

This chain connects TRBV7-9 to TRBJ2-1, with 7 bases matching TRBD1. Germline V gives CDR1 SEHNR, CDR2 FQNEAQ (reference sequence). This CDR3 has 19 amino acids. With V trimmed by 5 bases and J by 3 bases, 19 bases remained unmatched. CDR3 region: CASSPTQGTASLVYNEQFF. Here the CDR3 DNA reads TGTGCCAGCAGCCCTACCCAGGGGACAGCTTCACTGGTCTACAATGAGCAGTTCTTC.

This chain links TRBV6-2 or TRBV6-3 with TRBJ2-7; 7 nucleotides align to TRBD2. In germline, CDR1 is MNHEY, CDR2 SVGEGT. The V segment lost 2 bases and the J segment 2 bases; nucleotides outside the gene matches: 3. This CDR3 spans 14 amino acids. CDR3 nucleotide sequence: TGTGCCAGCAGTTACGGGGGGGGGACCTACGAGCAGTACGTC. Amino acid sequence: CASSYGGGTYEQYV.

The chain is built from TRBV6-5 and TRBJ1-5, with D perhaps matching TRBD1 (6 bases). Trimming took 4 bases from V and 7 from J, leaving 14 bases between them. The CDR3 spans 14 residues. CDR1 MNHEY and CDR2 SVGAGI come from the germline V gene. CDR3 bases: TGTGCCAGCAGTTTAACAGGGTTGCGACAGCCCCAGCATTTT. It yields the protein CASSLTGLRQPQHF.

This clone has a handful of counts. The V and J genes are TRBV4-1 and TRBJ2-5; 12 bases are a match to TRBD2. The CDR3 is 15 residues long. V gave up 4 bases and J gave up 2 bases; unmatched junction bases: 2. Germline V CDR1 and CDR2: MGHRA, YSYEKL. CDR3 amino acids: CASSPLAGGQETQYF. The DNA for the CDR3 is TGCGCCAGCAGCCCCCTAGCGGGAGGGCAAGAGACCCAGTACTTC.

The chain links TRBV29-1 to TRBJ2-1, with D perhaps matching TRBD1 (6 bases). Trimming removed 4 bases from V and 5 bases from J, with 15 bases in between. From germline, CDR1 is SQVTM and CDR2 ANQGSEA. The CDR3 spans 14 residues. Written as DNA, the CDR3 is TGCAGCGTTGTAATGCAGGGGAGCCACAATGAGCAGTTCTTC. Translated, it gives CSVVMQGSHNEQFF.

The chain employs TRBV28 and TRBJ1-5; no clear D. The germline V gene has CDR1 MDHEN and CDR2 SYDVKM. The CDR3 runs 14 residues. V was shortened by 6 bases and J by 3 bases, with 12 bases between the two germline ends. For the CDR3, the DNA is TGTGCCAGCAGCGGAGGGCAAGTCAATCAGCCCCAGCATTTT. This sequence encodes CASSGGQVNQPQHF.

The CDR3 bases are TGTGCCAGCAGGGGGGGACCGGGACAGGCAATCACCGGGGAGCTGTTTTTT. Residues: CASRGGPGQAITGELFF. This chain connects TRBV19 to TRBJ2-2; D possibly corresponds to TRBD1 (8 bases). CDR3 length: 17 residues. Germline V gives CDR1 LNHDA, CDR2 SQIVND (reference sequence). Between the trimmed V and J ends, which lost 9 bases and 4 bases, there was a span of 24 bases.

The chain recombines TRBV28 with TRBJ2-2; D might be TRBD1 (5 bases). V was shortened by 2 bases and J by 4 bases, with 11 bases between the two germline ends. The germline CDR1 and CDR2 sequences are MDHEN and SYDVKM. There are 15 residues in the CDR3. CDR3: CASSLVTGVTGELFF. CDR3 DNA: TGTGCCAGCAGTTTAGTCACAGGAGTCACCGGGGAGCTGTTTTTT.

This clone was picked up a small number of times. V is TRBV28 and J is TRBJ2-2; 7 bases match TRBD2. The CDR3 length is 13 residues. J was trimmed by 10 bases and V by 2 bases; bases with no gene match: 4. The germline gives CDR1 MDHEN, CDR2 SYDVKM. The CDR3 DNA reads as TGTGCCAGCAGTTTAGAGGGGAGGGAGGAGCTGTTTTTT. It is translated as CASSLEGREELFF.

The gene calls are TRBV9 and TRBJ2-7, with TRBD2 as a possible D gene (6 bases). Trimming shortened V by 4 bases and J by 6 bases, and 11 bases separated the two germline ends. Germline V CDR1 and CDR2: SGDLS, YYNGEE. The CDR3 sequence is 12 residues long. CDR3 amino acids: CASSPGLREQYF. Written as DNA, the CDR3 is TGTGCCAGCAGCCCGGGACTCCGCGAGCAGTACTTC. The variable domain in full, with the rest retrieved from reference TRBV9 and TRBJ2-7, is DSGVTQTPKHLITATGQRVTLRCSPRSGDLSVYWYQQSLDQGLQFLIQYYNGEERAKGNILERFSAQQFPDLHSELNLSSLELGDSALYFCASSPGLREQYFGPGTRLTVT.

V gene TRBV27 combines with J gene TRBJ2-5; D possibly corresponds to TRBD1 (5 bases). V lost 5 bases, J lost 1 base, and 11 bases lay in between. CDR3 length: 14 amino acids. Germline V gene data show CDR1 as MNHEY and CDR2 as SMNVEV (reference sequence). The CDR3 nucleotides read TGTGCCAGCAGTGGGGCAGCAAGCCAAGAGACCCAGTACTTC. It translates to CASSGAASQETQYF.

The chain joins TRBV5-1 to TRBJ1-5, with 9 bases fitting TRBD1. There are 20 residues in the CDR3. V gave up 0 bases and J gave up 1 base; unmatched junction bases: 14. In germline, CDR1 is SGHRS, CDR2 YFSETQ. The DNA for the CDR3 is TGCGCCAGCAGCTTGGCCTCGGGGGACAGGGTCAGATCCAGCAATCAGCCCCAGCATTTT. This codes for CASSLASGDRVRSSNQPQHF. The entire variable domain, with the rest obtained from reference TRBV5-1 and TRBJ1-5, is as follows: KAGVTQTPRYLIKTRGQQVTLSCSPISGHRSVSWYQQTPGQGLQFLFEYFSETQRNKGNFPGRFSGRQFSNSRSEMNVSTLELGDSALYLCASSLASGDRVRSSNQPQHFGDGTRLSIL.

The genes are TRBV9 and TRBJ1-4; TRBD1 agrees at 8 bases. The V gene's germline CDR1 is SGDLS and CDR2 YYNGEE. V lost 6 bases, J lost 7 bases, and 11 bases stayed unmatched. The CDR3 extends over 15 amino acids. DNA for the CDR3: TGTGCCAGCACCAAGTTCGGACAGGGCGGTGAAAAACTGTTTTTT. Translating gives CASTKFGQGGEKLFF.

This clone was seen once. The rearrangement joins TRBV27 to TRBJ2-3, with D perhaps TRBD2 (5 bases). The CDR3 runs to 13 residues. CDR1 and CDR2 (germline): MNHEY, SMNVEV (reference sequence). The V gene lost 6 bases and the J gene lost 5 bases, with 12 bases spanning the gap. CDR3 nucleotides: TGTGCCAGCAGCCCCGGACTCTTAGATACGCAGTATTTT. The encoded protein is CASSPGLLDTQYF.

In DNA form, the CDR3 reads TGTGCCAGCAGCTCGGGGACAGGCGGTCCTTACTACGAGCAGTACGTC. This sequence encodes CASSSGTGGPYYEQYV. The chain couples TRBV5-4 to TRBJ2-7, with 8 bases matching TRBD1. The CDR3 covers 16 residues. Trimming at V came to 3 bases and at J to 3 bases, leaving 11 bases not matched to a gene. The germline V gene has CDR1 SGHNT and CDR2 YYREEE (reference sequence).

The chain links TRBV24-1 to TRBJ2-1, with 9 nucleotides matching TRBD2. Germline loops: CDR1 KGHDR, CDR2 SFDVKD. Trimming at V came to 4 bases and at J to 8 bases, leaving 20 bases not matched to a gene. The CDR3 has 19 amino acids. Written as DNA, the CDR3 is TGTGCCACCAGTGACCCCGGGTGGTCGGGCGGGAGGGGTGACGATGAGCAGTTCTTC. This translates into CATSDPGWSGGRGDDEQFF.

J is TRBJ2-1 and V is TRBV4-3; 11 bases agree with TRBD2. CDR3 length equals 18 residues. The germline V gene encodes CDR1 LGHNA and CDR2 YSLEER. Losses at the gene ends were 2 bases for V and 5 bases for J; bases not matched to a gene: 11. DNA of the CDR3: TGCGCCAGCAGCCAAAATCCGCGACTAGCGGGACGGGACAATGAGCAGTTCTTC. This codes for CASSQNPRLAGRDNEQFF.

With regard to this clone: Germline and junction disagree at one end, which may indicate a read error. The chain carries TRBV28 and TRBJ2-2; possible D gene TRBD1, 7 bases. Germline V CDR1 and CDR2: MDHEN, SYDVKM. The CDR3 runs to 14 residues. The CDR3 region is CASSQGGNTGELFF. CDR3 coding DNA: TGTGCAAGCAGTCAGGGGGGAAACACCGGGGAGCTGTTTTTT.

This clone was observed once. The chain carries TRBV10-3 and TRBJ2-3; the match to TRBD2 covers 9 bases. The germline V gene encodes CDR1 ENHRY and CDR2 SYGVKD. CDR3 length: 17 residues. With V trimmed by 4 bases and J by 4 bases, 12 bases remained unmatched. The CDR3 nucleotides read TGTGCCATCAGTGCATCCGGCCAGACTAGCGGATCAGATACGCAGTATTTT. It translates to CAISASGQTSGSDTQYF.

The genes are TRBV5-6 and TRBJ2-7, with 12 bases aligning to TRBD1. This CDR3 contains 16 residues. The J segment lost 6 bases and the V segment lost 0 bases, leaving 7 bases of the junction unmatched. Germline CDR1 SGHDT, CDR2 YYEEEE. CDR3 residues: CASSLAGQGAVSEQYF. CDR3 sequence (DNA): TGTGCCAGCAGCTTGGCGGGACAGGGGGCAGTCTCCGAGCAGTACTTC. Full variable domain (rest looked up from reference TRBV5-6 and TRBJ2-7): DAGVTQSPTHLIKTRGQQVTLRCSPKSGHDTVSWYQQALGQGPQFIFQYYEEEERQRGNFPDRFSGHQFPNYSSELNVNALLLGDSALYLCASSLAGQGAVSEQYFGPGTRLTVT.

The chain carries TRBV19 and TRBJ1-1; the D is unclear. This CDR3 spans 11 amino acids. Trimming removed 5 bases from V and 7 bases from J, with 8 bases in between. Germline CDR1 reads LNHDA; CDR2 reads SQIVND (reference sequence). This CDR3 is CASSLYNEAFF. CDR3 nucleotide sequence: TGTGCCAGTAGTTTATATAATGAAGCTTTCTTT.

The J gene is TRBJ1-2, the V gene TRBV12-3 or TRBV12-4; perhaps TRBD1 as D (6 bases). The CDR3 extends over 12 amino acids. Trimming stripped 6 bases from V and 8 bases from J, with 13 bases between. The CDR3 sequence: CASSTGSGGYTF. For the CDR3, the DNA is TGTGCCAGCAGCACAGGGTCCGGGGGCTACACCTTC.